These 19 T cell receptor beta chains were sequenced from one sample in a study of PD-L1 blockade in urothelial cancer. Profiled with immunoSEQ multiplex PCR; TCRdb holds only in-frame clones, not every one. The profile covers 100,000 to 150,000 clones, with roughly 82% appearing a single time and approximately 2.4% taken by the ten largest. Time point of the sample: peripheral blood 6 weeks after treatment start. Sample: PBMCs, taken around atezolizumab (anti-PD-L1) treatment. Receptors were obtained from a man aged 50-59 years with urothelial cancer.

The chain is built from TRBV4-1 and TRBJ2-7; D unresolved. CDR1 MGHRA and CDR2 YSYEKL come from the germline V gene. V lost 0 bases, J lost 0 bases, and 9 bases lay in between. The CDR3 extends over 15 amino acids. The CDR3 reads CASSQEPSGSYEQYF. DNA for the CDR3: TGCGCCAGCAGCCAAGAGCCGTCAGGCTCCTACGAGCAGTACTTC.

V gene TRBV18 combines with J gene TRBJ1-1; 8 nucleotides match TRBD1. CDR3 size: 18 residues. Germline assignment: CDR1 KGHSH and CDR2 LQKENI. With V trimmed by 2 bases and J by 2 bases, 13 bases remained unmatched. The CDR3: CASSPKEIRTGFNTEAFF. The CDR3 bases are TGTGCCAGCTCACCAAAGGAAATTAGGACAGGGTTTAACACTGAAGCTTTCTTT.

The chain links TRBV27 to TRBJ2-7; 9 positions agree with TRBD1. V shed 7 bases and J 4 bases; nucleotides not matched to a gene: 5. Germline CDR1 and CDR2: MNHEY and SMNVEV (reference sequence). The CDR3 loop spans 13 amino acids. The CDR3 sequence: CASMTGGLYEQYF. The CDR3 DNA follows: TGTGCCAGCATGACAGGGGGTTTGTACGAGCAGTACTTC.

The chain combines TRBV30 with TRBJ2-2; 9 nucleotides line up with TRBD2. CDR3 length: 21 amino acids. Germline V gene lookup returns CDR1 GTSNPN and CDR2 SVGIG (reference sequence). After removal of 0 bases from V and 0 bases from J, the junction contained 17 bases not matched to a gene. The CDR3 sequence is CAWSVLRGGGLAGSNTGELFF. CDR3 DNA sequence: TGTGCCTGGAGTGTACTTCGGGGGGGAGGGCTAGCGGGGTCGAACACCGGGGAGCTGTTTTTT. Variable domain in full (rest from reference TRBV30 and TRBJ2-2): SQTIHQWPATLVQPVGSPLSLECTVEGTSNPNLYWYRQAAGRGLQLLFYSVGIGQISSEVPQNLSASRPQDRQFILSSKKLLLSDSGFYLCAWSVLRGGGLAGSNTGELFFGEGSRLTVL.

This chain connects TRBV19 to TRBJ2-1, with D possibly TRBD2 on 5 matching bases. Looked up from germline, CDR1 is LNHDA and CDR2 is SQIVND (reference sequence). The ends were cut back, 7 bases at V and 7 bases at J, with 17 bases in the middle. The CDR3 is made up of 14 amino acids. CDR3 in DNA: TGTGCCAGTACGAGGGCAAACCGTCGGAATGAGCAGTTCTTC. Translation gives CASTRANRRNEQFF. Drawing the rest from reference TRBV19 and TRBJ2-1, the complete variable domain is DGGITQSPKYLFRKEGQNVTLSCEQNLNHDAMYWYRQDPGQGLRLIYYSQIVNDFQKGDIAEGYSVSREKKESFPLTVTSAQKNPTAFYLCASTRANRRNEQFFGPGTRLTVL.

This chain joins TRBV18 and TRBJ2-3; TRBD1 agrees at 8 bases. The V and J ends lost 6 bases and 5 bases, in that order; junction bases with no gene match: 13. Per the germline V gene, CDR1 is KGHSH and CDR2 is LQKENI. The CDR3 runs 16 residues. The CDR3 is CASSQRSRGQGDTQYF. CDR3 nucleotides: TGTGCCAGCTCCCAGAGGTCCAGGGGGCAGGGAGATACGCAGTATTTT.

This chain joins TRBV6-5 and TRBJ2-5; unclear D gene. V was trimmed by 0 bases and J by 4 bases, leaving 9 bases between them. Per the germline V gene, CDR1 is MNHEY and CDR2 is SVGAGI. The CDR3 is made up of 14 amino acids. In DNA form, the CDR3 reads TGTGCCAGCAGTTACTCGTCGAGTGGAGAGACCCAGTACTTC. It encodes CASSYSSSGETQYF.

The chain has TRBV11-2 and TRBJ1-5, with D possibly TRBD1 on 6 matching bases. Germline V gives CDR1 SGHAT, CDR2 FQNNGV. Trimming stripped 5 bases from V and 7 bases from J, with 12 bases between. The CDR3 covers 13 residues. The CDR3 nucleotides read TGTGCCAGCAGCCTTCAGGGGACCCAGCCCCAGCATTTT. As protein: CASSLQGTQPQHF. Looking up the rest from reference TRBV11-2 and TRBJ1-5 gives the full variable domain: EAGVAQSPRYKIIEKRQSVAFWCNPISGHATLYWYQQILGQGPKLLIQFQNNGVVDDSQLPKDRFSAERLKGVDSTLKIQPAKLEDSAVYLCASSLQGTQPQHFGDGTRLSIL.

The V call is TRBV6-6, the J call TRBJ1-1, with TRBD1 identical over 8 bases. Germline trimming cut 2 bases from V and 7 bases from J; bases unmatched to any gene: 6. The CDR3 loop spans 14 amino acids. Germline values: CDR1 MNHNY, CDR2 SVGAGI (reference sequence). This chain's CDR3 is CASSYRQGKDEAFF. Here the CDR3 DNA reads TGTGCCAGCAGTTACCGACAGGGGAAGGATGAAGCTTTCTTT.

The J gene is TRBJ2-2, the V gene TRBV7-9, with a weak D call TRBD1 (5 bases). V was pared by 1 base and J by 7 bases, with 13 bases between. This CDR3 is built from 15 residues. Germline V lookup: CDR1 SEHNR, CDR2 FQNEAQ (reference sequence). The CDR3 sequence: CASSLVAGNIGELFF. The CDR3 DNA reads as TGTGCCAGCAGCTTAGTGGCAGGGAATATCGGGGAGCTGTTTTTT.

The chain uses TRBV7-9 and TRBJ2-5; possibly TRBD2 for D (5 bases). CDR3 length: 14 residues. Trimming left V 5 bases short and J 0 bases short, with 10 bases between. The germline V gene encodes CDR1 SEHNR and CDR2 FQNEAQ (reference sequence). In DNA, the CDR3 is TGTGCCAGCAGCCCGACTAATCACCAAGAGACCCAGTACTTC. Encoded protein: CASSPTNHQETQYF. The whole variable domain, remainder taken from reference TRBV7-9 and TRBJ2-5, is DTGVSQNPRHKITKRGQNVTFRCDPISEHNRLYWYRQTLGQGPEFLTYFQNEAQLEKSRLLSDRFSAERPKGSFSTLEIQRTEQGDSAMYLCASSPTNHQETQYFGPGTRLLVL.

V usage is TRBV5-4 and J usage is TRBJ1-1, with TRBD1 identical over 12 bases. The trim removed 0 bases at V and 2 bases at J, leaving 2 bases unmatched. Looked up from germline, CDR1 is SGHNT and CDR2 is YYREEE (reference sequence). This CDR3 region has 16 residues. The CDR3 nucleotides are TGTGCCAGCAGCTTGGGCGGGACAGGGGGCAACACTGAAGCTTTCTTT. Its protein product is CASSLGGTGGNTEAFF. The entire variable domain, with the rest obtained from reference TRBV5-4 and TRBJ1-1, is as follows: ETGVTQSPTHLIKTRGQQVTLRCSSQSGHNTVSWYQQALGQGPQFIFQYYREEENGRGNFPPRFSGLQFPNYSSELNVNALELDDSALYLCASSLGGTGGNTEAFFGQGTRLTVV.

This clone is a singleton in its sample. V gene TRBV6-1 combines with J gene TRBJ1-2, with 11 bases fitting TRBD1. The CDR3 is 14 residues long. Germline CDR1 reads MNHNS; CDR2 reads SASEGT. J was trimmed by 4 bases and V by 7 bases; bases with no gene match: 5. The CDR3 DNA is TGTGCCAGCATCGCAGGACAGGGGGCCTATGGCTACACCTTC. It yields the protein CASIAGQGAYGYTF.

J is TRBJ1-2 and V is TRBV6-5; D is undetermined. The ends were cut back, 2 bases at V and 5 bases at J, with 9 bases in the middle. CDR1 and CDR2 from the germline V gene are MNHEY and SVGAGI. The CDR3 length is 13 residues. In DNA, the CDR3 is TGTGCCAGCAGTTACGGCTTTGGTTATGGCTACACCTTC. Translation gives CASSYGFGYGYTF.

The sample holds one count of this clone. V and J are TRBV27 and TRBJ1-3; TRBD1 is a possible D gene (6 bases). V was clipped by 3 bases and J by 4 bases, with 16 bases between them. Germline CDR1 reads MNHEY; CDR2 reads SMNVEV (reference sequence). The CDR3 consists of 16 residues. The CDR3: CASSFRGPRPGNTIYF. The CDR3 DNA sequence: TGTGCCAGCAGTTTCAGGGGCCCCAGGCCCGGAAACACCATATATTTT.

This rearrangement joins TRBV9 to TRBJ1-1, with D unresolved. CDR3 size: 13 residues. The V gene's germline CDR1 is SGDLS and CDR2 YYNGEE. With 2 bases removed from V and 1 base from J, the gap between germline ends came to 6 bases. The CDR3 protein is CASSVVPNTEAFF. The CDR3 region has the DNA TGTGCCAGCAGCGTCGTCCCGAACACTGAAGCTTTCTTT.

The sample holds one count of this clone. This chain joins TRBV7-9 and TRBJ2-5, with TRBD1 as a possible D gene (5 bases). Trimming removed 1 base from V and 0 bases from J, with 9 bases in between. The CDR3 totals 15 residues. In germline, CDR1 is SEHNR, CDR2 FQNEAQ (reference sequence). CDR3 bases: TGTGCCAGCAGCTTAGGGGGCATACACCAAGAGACCCAGTACTTC. This gives the protein CASSLGGIHQETQYF.

The chain couples TRBV18 to TRBJ2-5; TRBD2 matches at 11 bases. CDR1 is KGHSH, CDR2 LQKENI, per germline. This CDR3 is 18 amino acids long. V gave up 3 bases and J gave up 5 bases; unmatched junction bases: 14. This CDR3 is CASSPPNPGLAGGETQYF. In nucleotides, the CDR3 is TGTGCCAGCTCACCCCCGAACCCTGGACTAGCGGGCGGCGAGACCCAGTACTTC.

The count of this clone is one. DNA of the CDR3: TGTGCCAGCAGCTTCGCGGGGGGGGGTCGAGATACGCAGTATTTT. Its translation: CASSFAGGGRDTQYF. The gene calls are TRBV7-2 and TRBJ2-3; 9 positions match TRBD2. V was clipped by 3 bases and J by 5 bases; unmatched bases: 6. The CDR3 has 15 amino acids. The germline gives CDR1 SGHTA, CDR2 FQGNSA.